These T cell receptor beta chains were read from a single sample in a study of technical replicates of blood from a few donors. The repertoire was sequenced with immunoSEQ multiplex PCR; TCRdb's copy has only in-frame clones and lacks some. The table records about 88,000 clones, about nine tenths of them present only once. The sample consisted of T cells isolated from PBMCs. The receptors stem from a human donor in good health. The CDR3 runs from the conserved cysteine through the conserved F or W. Fields, in order: D gene, CDR3 length, J gene, clone size, V gene, CDR3 protein, CDR3 DNA. A D gene is named only where the DNA matches it firmly. Rows may omit the clone size; those that give it use once, few, many or a size class.

d_call: NA; cdr3_length: 13; j_call: TRBJ2-5; clone_size: NA; v_call: TRBV10-1; cdr3_aa: CANPTRGEETQYF; cdr3_nt: TGCGCCAACCCCACCCGGGGTGAAGAGACCCAGTACTTC
d_call: TRBD1; cdr3_length: 17; j_call: TRBJ1-2; clone_size: NA; v_call: TRBV11-2; cdr3_aa: CASSLVGRGPLGGGYTF; cdr3_nt: TGTGCCAGCAGCTTAGTGGGCAGGGGGCCACTTGGGGGTGGCTACACCTTC
d_call: TRBD2; cdr3_length: 17; j_call: TRBJ2-3; clone_size: NA; v_call: TRBV10-3; cdr3_aa: CAISDGFQGGSTDTQYF; cdr3_nt: TGTGCCATCAGTGATGGGTTCCAGGGAGGGTCCACAGATACGCAGTATTTT
d_call: NA; cdr3_length: 15; j_call: TRBJ2-5; clone_size: NA; v_call: TRBV6-1; cdr3_aa: CASSSTNGMEETQYF; cdr3_nt: TGTGCCAGCAGTTCCACCAACGGGATGGAAGAGACCCAGTACTTC
d_call: TRBD1; cdr3_length: 15; j_call: TRBJ2-7; clone_size: NA; v_call: TRBV5-1; cdr3_aa: CASSLEVTGGYEQYF; cdr3_nt: TGCGCCAGCAGCTTGGAGGTGACAGGGGGGTACGAGCAGTACTTC
d_call: TRBD2; cdr3_length: 15; j_call: TRBJ2-5; clone_size: NA; v_call: TRBV5-1; cdr3_aa: CASSGGTSGEETQYF; cdr3_nt: TGCGCCAGCAGCGGGGGGACTAGCGGTGAAGAGACCCAGTACTTC
d_call: NA; cdr3_length: 12; j_call: TRBJ2-7; clone_size: NA; v_call: TRBV19; cdr3_aa: CASSIGSYEQYF; cdr3_nt: TGTGCCAGTAGTATTGGTAGCTACGAGCAGTACTTC
d_call: NA; cdr3_length: 16; j_call: TRBJ2-3; clone_size: once; v_call: TRBV11-3; cdr3_aa: CASSLGSIRGSDTQYF; cdr3_nt: TGTGCCAGCAGCTTAGGTTCAATTCGGGGTTCCGATACGCAGTATTTT
d_call: TRBD1; cdr3_length: 15; j_call: TRBJ1-2; clone_size: once; v_call: TRBV5-1; cdr3_aa: CASRTGTGANYGYTF; cdr3_nt: TGCGCCAGCAGGACCGGGACAGGAGCTAACTATGGCTACACCTTC
d_call: NA; cdr3_length: 15; j_call: TRBJ1-1; clone_size: NA; v_call: TRBV28; cdr3_aa: CASSSSLDSGTEAFF; cdr3_nt: TGTGCCAGCAGTTCCAGCCTGGACAGTGGCACTGAAGCTTTCTTT
d_call: NA; cdr3_length: 12; j_call: TRBJ2-7; clone_size: NA; v_call: TRBV5-5; cdr3_aa: CASSLAAGEQYF; cdr3_nt: TGTGCCAGCAGCTTGGCAGCGGGCGAGCAGTACTTC
d_call: TRBD1; cdr3_length: 16; j_call: TRBJ2-5; clone_size: NA; v_call: TRBV9; cdr3_aa: CASSAAGTGLQETQYF; cdr3_nt: TGTGCCAGCAGCGCCGCCGGGACAGGACTCCAAGAGACCCAGTACTTC
d_call: TRBD1; cdr3_length: 18; j_call: TRBJ2-7; clone_size: NA; v_call: TRBV2; cdr3_aa: CASSEADRGGRGIYEQYF; cdr3_nt: TGTGCCAGCAGTGAAGCGGACAGGGGCGGACGGGGGATCTACGAGCAGTACTTC
d_call: NA; cdr3_length: 12; j_call: TRBJ2-1; clone_size: once; v_call: TRBV9; cdr3_aa: CASSAQGNEQFF; cdr3_nt: TGTGCCAGCAGCGCCCAGGGTAATGAGCAGTTCTTC
d_call: NA; cdr3_length: 15; j_call: TRBJ1-1; clone_size: NA; v_call: TRBV7-9; cdr3_aa: CASTPAGARGTEAFF; cdr3_nt: TGTGCCAGCACCCCAGCGGGGGCGCGGGGCACTGAAGCTTTCTTT
d_call: NA; cdr3_length: 15; j_call: TRBJ1-2; clone_size: NA; v_call: TRBV4-2; cdr3_aa: CASSQDLEGYGGYTF; cdr3_nt: TGTGCCAGCAGCCAAGATCTTGAGGGATACGGTGGCTACACCTTC
d_call: TRBD2; cdr3_length: 12; j_call: TRBJ2-7; clone_size: once; v_call: TRBV6-1; cdr3_aa: CASSRGAYEQYF; cdr3_nt: TGTGCCAGCAGTCGGGGGGCCTACGAGCAGTACTTC
d_call: NA; cdr3_length: 11; j_call: TRBJ2-7; clone_size: NA; v_call: TRBV6-5; cdr3_aa: CASSYPDEQYF; cdr3_nt: TGTGCCAGCAGTTACCCCGACGAGCAGTACTTC
d_call: NA; cdr3_length: 16; j_call: TRBJ1-6; clone_size: few; v_call: TRBV6-5; cdr3_aa: CASSFGGVASHSPLHF; cdr3_nt: TGTGCCAGCAGTTTCGGGGGGGTGGCCAGTCATTCACCCCTCCACTTT
d_call: NA; cdr3_length: 12; j_call: TRBJ1-2; clone_size: NA; v_call: TRBV2; cdr3_aa: CASSGQVYGYTF; cdr3_nt: TGTGCCAGCAGTGGACAGGTCTATGGCTACACCTTC
d_call: TRBD2; cdr3_length: 17; j_call: TRBJ2-1; clone_size: NA; v_call: TRBV7-7; cdr3_aa: CASSSLLAGGPNNEQFF; cdr3_nt: TGTGCCAGCAGCAGTCTACTAGCGGGAGGGCCCAACAATGAGCAGTTCTTC
d_call: NA; cdr3_length: 14; j_call: TRBJ2-5; clone_size: once; v_call: TRBV11-1; cdr3_aa: CASSSPPRAETQYF; cdr3_nt: TGTGCCAGCAGCTCCCCCCCGCGGGCGGAGACCCAGTACTTC
d_call: NA; cdr3_length: 13; j_call: TRBJ2-6; clone_size: NA; v_call: TRBV30; cdr3_aa: CAGKNTGANVLTF; cdr3_nt: TGTGCCGGGAAGAACACTGGGGCCAACGTCCTGACTTTC
d_call: TRBD1; cdr3_length: 14; j_call: TRBJ2-5; clone_size: NA; v_call: TRBV27; cdr3_aa: CASSGDRGQETQYF; cdr3_nt: TGTGCCAGCAGCGGGGACAGGGGGCAAGAGACCCAGTACTTC